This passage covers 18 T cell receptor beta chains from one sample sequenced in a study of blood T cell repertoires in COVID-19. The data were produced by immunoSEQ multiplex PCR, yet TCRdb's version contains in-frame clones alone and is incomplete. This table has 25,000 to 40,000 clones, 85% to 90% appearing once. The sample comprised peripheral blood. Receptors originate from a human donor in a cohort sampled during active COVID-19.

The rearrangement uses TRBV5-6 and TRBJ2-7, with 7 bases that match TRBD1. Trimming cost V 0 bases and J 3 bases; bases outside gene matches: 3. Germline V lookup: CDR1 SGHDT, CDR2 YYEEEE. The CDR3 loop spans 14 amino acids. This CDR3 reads CASSLGQGVYEQYF. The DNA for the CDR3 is TGTGCCAGCAGCTTGGGACAGGGAGTCTACGAGCAGTACTTC.

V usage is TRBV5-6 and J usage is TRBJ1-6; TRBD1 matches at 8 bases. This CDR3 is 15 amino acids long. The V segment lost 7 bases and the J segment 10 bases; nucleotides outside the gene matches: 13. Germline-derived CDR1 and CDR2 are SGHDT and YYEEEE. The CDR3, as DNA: TGTGCCAGCGGACAAGGACAGGGAATGCCCTCACCCCTCCACTTT. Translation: CASGQGQGMPSPLHF.

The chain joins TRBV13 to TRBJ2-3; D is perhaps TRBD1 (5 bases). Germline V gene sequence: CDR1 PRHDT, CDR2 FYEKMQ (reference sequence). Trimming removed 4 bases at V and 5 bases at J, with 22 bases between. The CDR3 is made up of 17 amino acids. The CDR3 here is CASSSEADTPKGDTQYF. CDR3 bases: TGTGCCAGCAGCTCCGAGGCGGACACGCCGAAGGGAGATACGCAGTATTTT.

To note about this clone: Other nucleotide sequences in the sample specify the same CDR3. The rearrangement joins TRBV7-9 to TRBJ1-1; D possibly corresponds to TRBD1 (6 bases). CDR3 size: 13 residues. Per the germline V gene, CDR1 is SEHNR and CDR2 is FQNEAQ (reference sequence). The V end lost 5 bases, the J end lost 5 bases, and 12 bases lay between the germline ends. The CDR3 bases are TGTGCCAGCAGCCCACCCCAGGGGACTGAAGCTTTCTTT. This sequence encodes CASSPPQGTEAFF.

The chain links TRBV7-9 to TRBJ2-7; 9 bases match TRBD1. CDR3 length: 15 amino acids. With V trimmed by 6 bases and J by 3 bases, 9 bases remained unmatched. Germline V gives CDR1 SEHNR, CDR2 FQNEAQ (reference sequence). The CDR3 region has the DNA TGTGCCAGCAGACCAGGACAGGGGTGGATCTACGAGCAGTACTTC. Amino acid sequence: CASRPGQGWIYEQYF.

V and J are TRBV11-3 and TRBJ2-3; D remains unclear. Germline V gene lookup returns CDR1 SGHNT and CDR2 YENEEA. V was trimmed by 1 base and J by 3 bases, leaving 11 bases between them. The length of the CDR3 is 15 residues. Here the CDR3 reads CASSLGHSRTDTQYF. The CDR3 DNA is TGTGCCAGCAGCTTAGGTCACAGTCGTACAGATACGCAGTATTTT.

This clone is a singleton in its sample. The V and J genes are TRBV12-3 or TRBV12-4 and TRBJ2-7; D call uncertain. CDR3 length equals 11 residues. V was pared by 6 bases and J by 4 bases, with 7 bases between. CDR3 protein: CASRYQYEQYF. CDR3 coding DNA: TGTGCCAGCAGGTACCAGTACGAGCAGTACTTC.

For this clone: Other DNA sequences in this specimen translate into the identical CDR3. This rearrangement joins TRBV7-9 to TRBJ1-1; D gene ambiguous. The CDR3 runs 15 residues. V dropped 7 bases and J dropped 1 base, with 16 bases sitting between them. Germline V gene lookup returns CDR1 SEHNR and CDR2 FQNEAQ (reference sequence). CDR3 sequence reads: CASTGPRGTNTEAFF. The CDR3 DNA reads TGTGCCAGCACCGGACCTCGGGGTACGAACACTGAAGCTTTCTTT.

CDR3 region: CASSLGTGYNSPLHF. CDR3 nucleotides: TGTGCCAGCAGCTTAGGTACAGGATATAATTCACCCCTCCACTTT. The V and J genes are TRBV7-6 and TRBJ1-6; D may be TRBD1 (5 bases). The CDR3 is 15 residues long. Germline assignment: CDR1 SGHVS and CDR2 FNYEAQ. Deletions cut 1 base from V and 4 bases from J, with 8 bases between.

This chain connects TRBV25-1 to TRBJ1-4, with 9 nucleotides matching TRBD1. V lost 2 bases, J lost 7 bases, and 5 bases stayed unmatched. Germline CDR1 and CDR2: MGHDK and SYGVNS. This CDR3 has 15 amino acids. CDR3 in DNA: TGTGCCAGCAGTGAAAGGACAGGGGTGGGTGAAAAACTGTTTTTT. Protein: CASSERTGVGEKLFF.

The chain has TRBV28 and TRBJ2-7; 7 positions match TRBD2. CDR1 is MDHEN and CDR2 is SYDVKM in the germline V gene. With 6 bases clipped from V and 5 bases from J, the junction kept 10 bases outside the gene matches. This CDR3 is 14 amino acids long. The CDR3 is CASRPWGGLNEQYF. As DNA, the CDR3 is TGTGCCAGCAGACCTTGGGGGGGTCTCAACGAGCAGTACTTC. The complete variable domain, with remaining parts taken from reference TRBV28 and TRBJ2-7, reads DVKVTQSSRYLVKRTGEKVFLECVQDMDHENMFWYRQDPGLGLRLIYFSYDVKMKEKGDIPEGYSVSREKKERFSLILESASTNQTSMYLCASRPWGGLNEQYFGPGTRLTVT.

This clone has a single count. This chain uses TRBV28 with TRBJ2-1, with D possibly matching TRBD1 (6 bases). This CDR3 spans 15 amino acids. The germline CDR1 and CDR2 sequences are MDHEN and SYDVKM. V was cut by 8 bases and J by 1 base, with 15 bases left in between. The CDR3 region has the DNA TGTGCCAGCTCCTCAGGGGCGCGATCCTACAATGAGCAGTTCTTC. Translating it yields CASSSGARSYNEQFF.

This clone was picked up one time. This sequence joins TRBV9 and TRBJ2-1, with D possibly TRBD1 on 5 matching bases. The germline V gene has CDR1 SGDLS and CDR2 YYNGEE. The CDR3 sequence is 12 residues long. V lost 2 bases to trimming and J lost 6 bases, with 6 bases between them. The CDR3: CASSVDSNEQFF. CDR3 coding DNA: TGTGCCAGCAGCGTCGACAGCAATGAGCAGTTCTTC.

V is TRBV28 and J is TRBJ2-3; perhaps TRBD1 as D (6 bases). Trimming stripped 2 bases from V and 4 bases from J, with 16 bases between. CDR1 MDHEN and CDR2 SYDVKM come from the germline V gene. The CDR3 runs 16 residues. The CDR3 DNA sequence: TGTGCCAGCAGTTTACCAACAGGGTTATCATCAGATACGCAGTATTTT. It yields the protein CASSLPTGLSSDTQYF.

CDR3 region: CASNHRTGGTEAFF. The CDR3 nucleotides read TGTGCCAGCAATCACCGGACAGGGGGAACTGAAGCTTTCTTT. J is TRBJ1-1 and V is TRBV6-5; 10 nucleotides match TRBD1. Trimming removed 7 bases from V and 5 bases from J; junction bases left unmatched: 7. Germline V gene lookup returns CDR1 MNHEY and CDR2 SVGAGI. The CDR3 runs 14 residues.

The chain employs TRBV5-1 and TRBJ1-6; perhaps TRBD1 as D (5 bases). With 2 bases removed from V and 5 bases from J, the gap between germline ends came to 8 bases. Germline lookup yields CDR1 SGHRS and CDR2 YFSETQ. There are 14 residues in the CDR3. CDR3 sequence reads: CASSLETDNSPLHF. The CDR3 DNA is TGCGCCAGCAGCTTAGAGACAGATAATTCACCCCTCCACTTT.

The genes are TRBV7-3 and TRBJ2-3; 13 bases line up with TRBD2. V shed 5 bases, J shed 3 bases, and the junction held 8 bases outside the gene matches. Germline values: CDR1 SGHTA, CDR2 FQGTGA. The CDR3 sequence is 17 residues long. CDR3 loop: CASSPKGLAGVTDTQYF. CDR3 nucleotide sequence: TGTGCCAGCAGCCCCAAAGGACTAGCGGGGGTTACAGATACGCAGTATTTT.

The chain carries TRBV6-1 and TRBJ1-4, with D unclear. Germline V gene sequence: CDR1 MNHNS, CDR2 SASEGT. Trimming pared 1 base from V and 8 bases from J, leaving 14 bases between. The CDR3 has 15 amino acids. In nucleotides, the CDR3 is TGTGCCAGCAGTGAAGGGATAGGACTCGGGGAAAAACTGTTTTTT. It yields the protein CASSEGIGLGEKLFF.